The 10 T cell receptor beta chains below all came from one sample that was sequenced in a study of cytomegalovirus exposure and HLA in healthy donors. PCR primers comprised 60 Vbeta and 13 Jbeta primers. Some clones are missing from TCRdb's copy, which holds only in-frame ones; the method was immunoSEQ multiplex PCR. There are 180,000 or so clones in the sample; 8.5% to 10% occur only once, and 1% to 1.5% lies in the top ten. Sequencing was done on a sample of PBMCs. These receptors all stem from a woman aged 25-40 years in good health and CMV-seropositive.

This clone was seen a handful of times. The chain combines TRBV13 with TRBJ1-5; 9 bases are shared with TRBD1. The CDR3 contains 16 residues. Germline assignment: CDR1 PRHDT and CDR2 FYEKMQ (reference sequence). V trimming: 9 bases; J trimming: 0 bases; junction bases outside the gene matches: 9. The DNA of the CDR3 is TGTGCCAGTCCGGGACAGGGCCCTCGTAGCAATCAGCCCCAGCATTTT. Translating gives CASPGQGPRSNQPQHF.

The chain uses TRBV7-9 and TRBJ1-6, with 7 nucleotides matching TRBD1. Trimming took 5 bases from V and 5 from J; bases not matched to a gene: 6. The germline CDR1 and CDR2 sequences are SEHNR and FQNEAQ (reference sequence). This CDR3 comprises 15 residues. The CDR3 region is CASSPRDSHNSPLHF. The CDR3 DNA sequence: TGTGCCAGCAGCCCCCGGGACAGTCATAATTCACCCCTCCACTTT.

The rearrangement joins TRBV2 to TRBJ2-7, with D possibly matching TRBD2 (6 bases). The CDR3 runs to 19 residues. V lost 6 bases and J lost 6, with 33 bases in between. Germline CDR1 and CDR2: SNHLY and FYNNEI. Here the CDR3 DNA reads TGTGCCAGCAGCCGGGACTTTTTAACTCGATCACCCACTACGAGCGAGCAGTACTTC. Its translation is CASSRDFLTRSPTTSEQYF.

This clone was observed a handful of times. Other DNA sequences within the sample encode an identical CDR3. The chain has TRBV7-9 and TRBJ1-4; a weak D match, TRBD1 (6 bases). The CDR3 runs to 16 residues. Germline V gene lookup returns CDR1 SEHNR and CDR2 FQNEAQ (reference sequence). V was clipped by 5 bases and J by 2 bases, with 15 bases between them. CDR3 coding DNA: TGTGCCAGCAGCAAACAGGGAAGGGGCACTAATGAAAAACTGTTTTTT. Its translation: CASSKQGRGTNEKLFF.

This clone turned up a few times. CDR3 DNA sequence: TGTGCCAGTTCCCCCGGGACAGCAGAAAACACCATATATTTT. Residues: CASSPGTAENTIYF. This chain uses TRBV19 with TRBJ1-3; 7 nucleotides line up with TRBD1. Germline-derived CDR1 and CDR2 are LNHDA and SQIVND (reference sequence). With 8 bases clipped from V and 6 bases from J, the junction kept 10 bases outside the gene matches. The CDR3 runs 14 residues. The full variable domain, in which reference TRBV19 and TRBJ1-3 provide the parts outside the CDR3, is DGGITQSPKYLFRKEGQNVTLSCEQNLNHDAMYWYRQDPGQGLRLIYYSQIVNDFQKGDIAEGYSVSREKKESFPLTVTSAQKNPTAFYLCASSPGTAENTIYFGEGSWLTVV.

This clone has a handful of counts. J is TRBJ2-3 and V is TRBV5-4; TRBD1 aligns across 10 bases. V trimming: 1 base; J trimming: 2 bases; junction bases outside the gene matches: 4. CDR3 length: 16 amino acids. Germline CDR1 reads SGHNT; CDR2 reads YYREEE (reference sequence). CDR3 DNA sequence: TGTGCCAGCAGCTTGCTGGGGACAGGGGTCACAGATACGCAGTATTTT. Translated, it gives CASSLLGTGVTDTQYF.

V gene TRBV30 combines with J gene TRBJ2-7, with 15 bases identical to TRBD2. CDR1 and CDR2 (germline): GTSNPN, SVGIG (reference sequence). There are 14 residues in the CDR3. Germline trimming cut 5 bases from V and 4 bases from J; bases unmatched to any gene: 3. For the CDR3, the DNA is TGTGCCTGGGGACTAGCGGGAGGGGGGTACGAGCAGTACTTC. It encodes CAWGLAGGGYEQYF.

The sample holds a few counts of this clone. The chain couples TRBV7-2 to TRBJ1-2; D remains unclear. This CDR3 region has 11 residues. The V gene's germline CDR1 is SGHTA and CDR2 FQGNSA. V was cut by 1 base and J by 7 bases, with 4 bases left in between. The CDR3 DNA reads as TGTGCCAGCAGCTTAGTCCGTGGCTACACCTTC. The encoded protein is CASSLVRGYTF.

This clone was detected a few times. The rearrangement uses TRBV6-6 and TRBJ2-7; 8 nucleotides match TRBD1. Germline V gene sequence: CDR1 MNHNY, CDR2 SVGAGI (reference sequence). CDR3 length: 12 residues. The V gene end was trimmed by 5 bases and the J gene end by 3 bases; junction bases not matched to a gene: 0. CDR3: CASSTGGYEQYF. CDR3 sequence (DNA): TGTGCCAGCAGTACAGGGGGCTACGAGCAGTACTTC.

As concerns this clone: The same CDR3 can be traced to other DNA sequences in this sample. The chain combines TRBV14 with TRBJ2-7; 8 nucleotides agree with TRBD1. V trimming: 1 base; J trimming: 4 bases; junction bases outside the gene matches: 6. This CDR3 has 15 amino acids. Per germline, CDR1 SGHDN and CDR2 FVKESK. The chain's CDR3 is CASSQGQGFFYEQYF. CDR3 nucleotide sequence: TGTGCCAGCAGCCAAGGACAGGGGTTTTTTTACGAGCAGTACTTC.